These 30 T cell receptor beta chains came from one sample sequenced in a study of blood T cell repertoires in COVID-19. The assay was immunoSEQ multiplex PCR, and TCRdb's table has in-frame clones only and misses some. The repertoire holds 100,000 to 120,000 clones, with around 85% as singletons. Material for sequencing was peripheral blood. The receptors stem from a man in his fifties or sixties with acute or convalescent COVID-19.

V usage is TRBV4-1 and J usage is TRBJ2-4; TRBD1 matches at 9 bases. This CDR3 spans 16 amino acids. Per germline, CDR1 MGHRA and CDR2 YSYEKL. V trimming: 4 bases; J trimming: 6 bases; junction bases outside the gene matches: 10. Here the CDR3 reads CASSRGQGQGLNIQYF. DNA for the CDR3: TGCGCCAGCAGCCGAGGCCAGGGACAGGGACTAAACATTCAGTACTTC.

The chain recombines TRBV5-1 with TRBJ1-5; TRBD1 aligns across 10 bases. V lost 4 bases, J lost 5 bases, and 3 bases stayed unmatched. The CDR3 spans 14 residues. Germline V CDR1 and CDR2: SGHRS, YFSETQ. DNA for the CDR3: TGCGCCAGCAGCCAAGGGACAGGGGATCAGCCCCAGCATTTT. As protein: CASSQGTGDQPQHF.

This clone was detected ten times or more. This rearrangement joins TRBV6-1 to TRBJ2-1; tentatively, D is TRBD1 (6 bases). Germline assignment: CDR1 MNHNS and CDR2 SASEGT. The V end was cut by 2 bases, the J end by 7 bases, with 15 bases between. This CDR3 contains 15 residues. CDR3 protein: CASSESPGGRNEQFF. CDR3 bases: TGTGCCAGCAGTGAATCCCCTGGGGGCCGAAATGAGCAGTTCTTC.

This rearrangement joins TRBV28 to TRBJ2-1; TRBD1 is a possible D gene (5 bases). The length of the CDR3 is 11 residues. Germline values: CDR1 MDHEN, CDR2 SYDVKM. V dropped 2 bases and J dropped 15 bases, with 11 bases sitting between them. The CDR3 protein is CASSLGQGAFF. Written as DNA, the CDR3 is TGTGCCAGCAGTTTAGGCCAGGGCGCGTTCTTC.

The chain carries TRBV5-1 and TRBJ1-1; 9 nucleotides align to TRBD1. The CDR3 spans 17 residues. Germline assignment: CDR1 SGHRS and CDR2 YFSETQ. Unmatched junction bases numbered 10, after V lost 4 bases and J lost 0 bases. The CDR3 protein is CASSMKAGQGVNTEAFF. DNA for the CDR3: TGCGCCAGCAGCATGAAAGCGGGACAGGGTGTGAACACTGAAGCTTTCTTT.

The rearrangement joins TRBV28 to TRBJ2-1; 9 bases align to TRBD2. CDR1 MDHEN and CDR2 SYDVKM come from the germline V gene. The V segment lost 2 bases and the J segment 4 bases; nucleotides outside the gene matches: 12. The CDR3 covers 18 residues. CDR3 coding DNA: TGTGCCAGCAGTTTAAAAACTGGGACTAGCAGTAGGTACAATGAGCAGTTCTTC. As protein: CASSLKTGTSSRYNEQFF.

J is TRBJ2-3 and V is TRBV16, with D perhaps TRBD2 (5 bases). Germline CDR1 KGHSY, CDR2 FQNENV. The CDR3 runs to 15 residues. V was cut by 2 bases and J by 1 base, with 10 bases left in between. This chain's CDR3 is CASSQTRGGTDTQYF. The DNA for the CDR3 is TGTGCCAGCAGCCAAACCCGGGGAGGCACAGATACGCAGTATTTT.

The chain links TRBV5-6 to TRBJ1-5, with D tentatively TRBD1 (6 bases). V shed 2 bases and J shed 7 bases, with 13 bases lying between them. The CDR3 runs 14 residues. Germline loops: CDR1 SGHDT, CDR2 YYEEEE. This chain's CDR3 is CASSLGTPNQPQHF. As DNA, the CDR3 is TGTGCCAGCAGCTTAGGGACACCGAACCAGCCCCAGCATTTT. Complete variable domain (other parts from reference TRBV5-6 and TRBJ1-5): DAGVTQSPTHLIKTRGQQVTLRCSPKSGHDTVSWYQQALGQGPQFIFQYYEEEERQRGNFPDRFSGHQFPNYSSELNVNALLLGDSALYLCASSLGTPNQPQHFGDGTRLSIL.

A word on this clone: Additional DNA sequences in this sample encode the identical CDR3. V usage is TRBV5-1 and J usage is TRBJ1-3; 8 positions agree with TRBD1. Trimming cost V 2 bases and J 4 bases; bases outside gene matches: 5. This CDR3 has 15 amino acids. Germline V gene data show CDR1 as SGHRS and CDR2 as YFSETQ. The CDR3 DNA sequence: TGCGCCAGCAGCTTAGGACAGGGCGGAGGAAACACCATATATTTT. It yields the protein CASSLGQGGGNTIYF.

This chain uses TRBV19 with TRBJ2-3, with 9 positions matching TRBD1. V lost 9 bases to trimming and J lost 4 bases; unmatched junction nucleotides: 2. There are 12 residues in the CDR3. CDR1 and CDR2 from the germline V gene are LNHDA and SQIVND (reference sequence). The CDR3 DNA reads TGTGCCAGCCGGACAGGGGCAGATACGCAGTATTTT. Protein sequence: CASRTGADTQYF.

The genes are TRBV6-1 and TRBJ1-1; 8 bases fit TRBD1. V lost 2 bases, J lost 11 bases, and 10 bases stayed unmatched. The CDR3 contains 14 residues. Germline V CDR1 and CDR2: MNHNS, SASEGT. This CDR3 is CASSEIRSGGEAFF. The CDR3 coding sequence is TGTGCCAGCAGTGAAATTCGTTCAGGGGGCGAGGCTTTCTTT.

V and J are TRBV2 and TRBJ1-2, with 8 bases matching TRBD1. Germline loops: CDR1 SNHLY, CDR2 FYNNEI. This CDR3 spans 14 amino acids. The trim removed 4 bases at V and 3 bases at J, leaving 4 bases unmatched. The chain's CDR3 is CASSGDRGDYGYTF. DNA for the CDR3: TGTGCCAGCAGTGGAGACAGGGGTGACTATGGCTACACCTTC.

This rearrangement joins TRBV18 to TRBJ2-7; TRBD1 matches 8 bases. CDR1 is KGHSH and CDR2 is LQKENI in the germline V gene. The junction had 3 bases not matched to a gene; V was cut back by 5 bases and J by 3 bases. CDR3 length equals 13 residues. The CDR3 is CASSSGQGYEQYV. In nucleotides, the CDR3 is TGTGCCAGCTCATCCGGACAGGGCTACGAGCAGTACGTC.

The chain employs TRBV2 and TRBJ1-5; a weak D match, TRBD1 (5 bases). Germline CDR1 and CDR2: SNHLY and FYNNEI. Trimming took off 2 bases at V and 3 bases at J, with 11 bases between the two ends. The length of the CDR3 is 15 residues. The DNA of the CDR3 is TGTGCCAGCAGTGAAAGTAGGGGAAACAATCAGCCCCAGCATTTT. Translating it yields CASSESRGNNQPQHF.

The chain recombines TRBV28 with TRBJ1-5; D may be TRBD1 (6 bases). The CDR3 extends over 19 amino acids. Germline assignment: CDR1 MDHEN and CDR2 SYDVKM. The V end lost 0 bases, the J end lost 2 bases, and 20 bases lay between the germline ends. CDR3 in amino acids: CASSLWAAGVSQGNQPQHF. The CDR3 bases are TGTGCCAGCAGTTTATGGGCGGCAGGGGTTTCTCAAGGCAATCAGCCCCAGCATTTT.

This chain connects TRBV14 to TRBJ1-1; D not resolved. The CDR3 consists of 15 residues. CDR1 is SGHDN, CDR2 FVKESK, per germline. V was cut by 4 bases and J by 1 base, with 13 bases left in between. CDR3 protein: CASSRTNQKNTEAFF. The CDR3 nucleotides are TGTGCCAGCAGCCGAACGAATCAGAAGAACACTGAAGCTTTCTTT.

The chain joins TRBV27 to TRBJ1-3; D unresolved. Trimming stripped 4 bases from V and 0 bases from J, with 4 bases between. Per germline, CDR1 MNHEY and CDR2 SMNVEV (reference sequence). CDR3 length: 13 amino acids. For the CDR3, the DNA is TGTGCCAGCAGTTCCTTCTCTGGAAACACCATATATTTT. Residues: CASSSFSGNTIYF.

The rearrangement joins TRBV4-2 to TRBJ2-2; 12 nucleotides align to TRBD2. The CDR3 contains 18 residues. Losses at the gene ends were 2 bases for V and 5 bases for J; bases not matched to a gene: 9. Looked up from germline, CDR1 is LGHNA and CDR2 is YNFKEQ. The CDR3: CASSQWASGGAETGELFF. As DNA, the CDR3 is TGTGCCAGCAGCCAATGGGCTAGCGGGGGGGCCGAAACCGGGGAGCTGTTTTTT.

In DNA, the CDR3 is TGTGCCAACAGGGGCGACACCGGGGAGCTGTTTTTT. Its protein is CANRGDTGELFF. The V call is TRBV9, the J call TRBJ2-2; TRBD1 matches 7 bases. Germline V gene data show CDR1 as SGDLS and CDR2 as YYNGEE. This CDR3 has 12 amino acids. The V gene end was trimmed by 9 bases and the J gene end by 3 bases; junction bases not matched to a gene: 2.

The chain combines TRBV6-5 with TRBJ2-3, with a possible D match to TRBD1 (6 bases). This CDR3 comprises 14 residues. Germline CDR1 is MNHEY and CDR2 is SVGAGI. The V gene lost 2 bases and the J gene lost 3 bases, with 9 bases spanning the gap. The CDR3 region has the DNA TGTGCCAGCAGTTACAACAGGGCTACAGATACGCAGTATTTT. The encoded protein is CASSYNRATDTQYF.

The genes are TRBV11-2 and TRBJ2-7; possibly TRBD1 for D (5 bases). CDR3 size: 15 residues. CDR1 is SGHAT, CDR2 FQNNGV, per germline. The V and J ends lost 0 bases and 1 base respectively, with 10 bases between them. CDR3: CASSLEGSGSYEQYF. The CDR3 coding sequence is TGTGCCAGCAGCTTAGAAGGTTCAGGGTCCTACGAGCAGTACTTC.

This sequence joins TRBV7-2 and TRBJ1-3; D gene ambiguous. The V end was cut by 3 bases, the J end by 0 bases, with 9 bases between. The CDR3 length is 15 residues. The germline gives CDR1 SGHTA, CDR2 FQGNSA. CDR3 nucleotide sequence: TGTGCCAGCAGCTTCGTCCGGAGCTCTGGAAACACCATATATTTT. Translation gives CASSFVRSSGNTIYF.

The genes are TRBV5-4 and TRBJ1-1; tentative D call: TRBD1 (5 bases). From germline, CDR1 is SGHNT and CDR2 YYREEE (reference sequence). V lost 4 bases and J 0 bases, leaving 16 bases between the germline ends. The CDR3 covers 16 residues. DNA of the CDR3: TGTGCCAGCAGCCGGGGGAACACTGCTGTGAACACTGAAGCTTTCTTT. Translating gives CASSRGNTAVNTEAFF.

The rearrangement links TRBV28 to TRBJ1-2; D not certain. The CDR3 contains 13 residues. V dropped 7 bases and J dropped 14 bases, with 23 bases sitting between them. The V gene's germline CDR1 is MDHEN and CDR2 SYDVKM. CDR3 in DNA: TGTGCCAGCACCATATTGGCGGCGGCTGGTCTGACCTTC. This encodes CASTILAAAGLTF.

Ten or more counts support this clone. This chain joins TRBV19 and TRBJ1-1; tentatively, D is TRBD1 (6 bases). Germline-derived CDR1 and CDR2 are LNHDA and SQIVND (reference sequence). The CDR3 loop spans 13 amino acids. The V end was cut by 4 bases, the J end by 5 bases, with 11 bases between. The CDR3 region has the DNA TGTGCCAGTAGTACGTCCGGACAGACTGAAGCTTTCTTT. Translating gives CASSTSGQTEAFF.

The J gene is TRBJ1-2, the V gene TRBV27; TRBD1 aligns across 7 bases. The junction had 18 bases not matched to a gene; V was cut back by 3 bases and J by 5 bases. CDR1 MNHEY and CDR2 SMNVEV come from the germline V gene (reference sequence). The CDR3 runs to 18 residues. Here the CDR3 reads CASSFTALLTGTAYGYTF. CDR3 nucleotides: TGTGCCAGCAGTTTCACAGCCTTACTGACCGGGACAGCTTATGGCTACACCTTC.

The table lists this clone with a count of one. This chain joins TRBV19 and TRBJ1-2, with D possibly TRBD1 on 5 matching bases. The V gene lost 5 bases and the J gene lost 5 bases, with 15 bases spanning the gap. CDR3 length: 14 residues. In germline, CDR1 is LNHDA, CDR2 SQIVND (reference sequence). The CDR3 protein is CASSDSGLRYGYTF. The CDR3 DNA reads as TGTGCCAGTAGTGACTCGGGACTCCGTTATGGCTACACCTTC.

The V call is TRBV24-1, the J call TRBJ2-5; D not resolved. V gave up 2 bases and J gave up 4 bases, with 4 bases separating them. The CDR3 is made up of 12 amino acids. Germline V gene lookup returns CDR1 KGHDR and CDR2 SFDVKD. The CDR3: CATSDSVETQYF. The CDR3 nucleotides are TGTGCCACCAGTGATTCAGTAGAGACCCAGTACTTC.

The J gene is TRBJ1-6, the V gene TRBV5-1, with a possible D match to TRBD1 (6 bases). The CDR3 consists of 13 residues. Germline assignment: CDR1 SGHRS and CDR2 YFSETQ. Trimming removed 9 bases from V and 7 bases from J, with 14 bases in between. CDR3 loop: CAILGQLNSPLHF. In DNA, the CDR3 is TGCGCCATCCTCGGACAGCTGAATTCACCCCTCCACTTT.

DNA for the CDR3: TGTGCCAGCAGTGAATGGGGGGATACTAATGAAAAACTGTTTTTT. The encoded protein is CASSEWGDTNEKLFF. The chain is built from TRBV25-1 and TRBJ1-4; a possible D gene is TRBD1 (5 bases). The CDR3 consists of 15 residues. Germline V CDR1 and CDR2: MGHDK, SYGVNS. Trimming stripped 1 base from V and 2 bases from J, with 8 bases between.